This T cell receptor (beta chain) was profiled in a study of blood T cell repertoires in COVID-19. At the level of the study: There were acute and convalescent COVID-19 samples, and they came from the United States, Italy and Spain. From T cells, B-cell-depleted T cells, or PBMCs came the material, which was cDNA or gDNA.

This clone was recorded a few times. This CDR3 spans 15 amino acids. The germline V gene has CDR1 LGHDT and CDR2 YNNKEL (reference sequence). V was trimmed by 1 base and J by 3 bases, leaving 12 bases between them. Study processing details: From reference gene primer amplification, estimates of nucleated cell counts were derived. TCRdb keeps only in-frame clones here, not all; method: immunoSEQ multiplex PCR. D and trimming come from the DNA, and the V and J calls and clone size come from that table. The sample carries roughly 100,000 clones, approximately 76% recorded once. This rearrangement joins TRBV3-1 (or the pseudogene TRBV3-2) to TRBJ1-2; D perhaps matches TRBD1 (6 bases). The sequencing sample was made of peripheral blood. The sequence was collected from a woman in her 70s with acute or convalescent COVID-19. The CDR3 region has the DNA TGTGCCAGCAGCCAAGGACAGGCGACCTACTATGGCTACACCTTC. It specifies CASSQGQATYYGYTF.